The 23 T cell receptor beta chains below were found in one sample sequenced in a study of T cell responses to AZD1222 COVID-19 vaccine. Profiling relied on immunoSEQ multiplex PCR, and the TCRdb table lists in-frame clones only, not all of them. The data show roughly 99,000 clones, with around 90% seen just once and around 6.7% held by the top ten. The starting material was peripheral blood, obtained on day 0 of AZD1222 vaccination. The receptor set was obtained from an adult in good health.

The chain combines TRBV28 with TRBJ2-1; no reliable D call. Germline V gene lookup returns CDR1 MDHEN and CDR2 SYDVKM. V lost 5 bases, J lost 7 bases, and 15 bases lay in between. CDR3 size: 14 residues. The CDR3 spells CASSPGQIRNEQFF. DNA of the CDR3: TGTGCCAGCAGTCCGGGCCAAATCCGAAATGAGCAGTTCTTC. The full variable domain, rest sourced from reference TRBV28 and TRBJ2-1, is DVKVTQSSRYLVKRTGEKVFLECVQDMDHENMFWYRQDPGLGLRLIYFSYDVKMKEKGDIPEGYSVSREKKERFSLILESASTNQTSMYLCASSPGQIRNEQFFGPGTRLTVL.

This clone was picked up a small number of times. The V gene is TRBV19, the J gene TRBJ1-3; the D is unclear. The CDR3 covers 14 residues. Germline loops: CDR1 LNHDA, CDR2 SQIVND (reference sequence). Between the trimmed V and J ends, which lost 4 bases and 2 bases, there was a span of 9 bases. In DNA, the CDR3 is TGTGCCAGTAGTAGATCGGAAACTGGAAACACCATATATTTT. This codes for CASSRSETGNTIYF.

The chain couples TRBV12-5 to TRBJ2-7, with 8 bases that match TRBD2. V lost 8 bases and J lost 5; bases outside the gene matches: 11. Germline-derived CDR1 and CDR2 are LGHNT and FRNRAP. This CDR3 has 14 residues. The CDR3 region is CASIGSGRLNEQYF. In DNA form, the CDR3 reads TGTGCTAGTATTGGGAGCGGGAGATTAAACGAGCAGTACTTC.

This rearrangement joins TRBV19 to TRBJ2-6; weak D call: TRBD1 (5 bases). The CDR3 is 16 residues long. Per the germline V gene, CDR1 is LNHDA and CDR2 is SQIVND (reference sequence). With 4 bases removed from V and 4 bases from J, the gap between germline ends came to 14 bases. The CDR3 loop is CASSRSRVAGANVLTF. The CDR3 DNA reads TGTGCCAGTAGTAGGAGCAGGGTGGCCGGGGCCAACGTCCTGACTTTC.

The rearrangement uses TRBV7-9 and TRBJ1-5, with 10 bases aligning to TRBD1. Germline V lookup: CDR1 SEHNR, CDR2 FQNEAQ (reference sequence). V shed 7 bases, J shed 4 bases, and the junction held 7 bases outside the gene matches. The CDR3 runs 15 residues. CDR3 DNA sequence: TGTGCCAGCACCCACGGGACAGGGGATAATCAGCCCCAGCATTTT. This translates into CASTHGTGDNQPQHF.

The chain is built from TRBV30 and TRBJ2-7; D gene ambiguous. V was clipped by 2 bases and J by 4 bases, with 6 bases between them. The CDR3 totals 11 residues. Per the germline V gene, CDR1 is GTSNPN and CDR2 is SVGIG (reference sequence). The CDR3 sequence: CAWSNQYEQYF. The CDR3 nucleotides read TGTGCCTGGAGTAACCAGTACGAGCAGTACTTC.

The chain uses TRBV4-3 and TRBJ1-5; D call uncertain. Germline assignment: CDR1 LGHNA and CDR2 YSLEER. Trimming cost V 0 bases and J 7 bases, with 13 bases left between them. The CDR3 has 15 amino acids. The CDR3 region has the DNA TGCGCCAGCAGCCAAGAACCGCTGGCAGGCCAGCCCCAGCATTTT. It is translated as CASSQEPLAGQPQHF.

The gene calls are TRBV4-3 and TRBJ2-1, with D uncertain. Germline V gene lookup returns CDR1 LGHNA and CDR2 YSLEER. This CDR3 is 15 amino acids long. V lost 1 base and J lost 10, with 17 bases in between. CDR3 DNA sequence: TGCGCCAGCAGCCAAGGCCAAAACAATGCCGGAGAGCAGTTCTTC. This translates into CASSQGQNNAGEQFF.

The chain uses TRBV28 and TRBJ2-1, with 11 positions matching TRBD2. CDR1 is MDHEN, CDR2 SYDVKM, per germline. This CDR3 contains 16 residues. Losses at the gene ends were 4 bases for V and 7 bases for J; bases not matched to a gene: 9. The CDR3 sequence: CASSSYSGRAFNEQFF. CDR3 in DNA: TGTGCCAGCAGTTCCTATAGCGGGAGGGCCTTTAATGAGCAGTTCTTC.

In this sample, this clone turned up a few times. The chain joins TRBV2 to TRBJ1-2; no clear D. The CDR3 is 13 residues long. V dropped 4 bases and J dropped 2 bases, with 8 bases sitting between them. Germline V gene sequence: CDR1 SNHLY, CDR2 FYNNEI. CDR3 loop: CASSGELNYGYTF. CDR3 sequence (DNA): TGTGCCAGCAGTGGGGAACTGAACTATGGCTACACCTTC.

As for this clone: Different DNA sequences within this sample yield the same CDR3. V and J are TRBV24-1 and TRBJ2-3; no reliable D call. The CDR3 contains 12 residues. The germline gives CDR1 KGHDR, CDR2 SFDVKD. V gave up 0 bases and J gave up 6 bases, with 3 bases separating them. The CDR3 bases are TGTGCCACCAGTGATTTGGGGGATACGCAGTATTTT. Its translation is CATSDLGDTQYF.

This clone was detected only a few times. This chain links TRBV24-1 with TRBJ2-2; a weak D match, TRBD2 (7 bases). With 9 bases removed from V and 7 bases from J, the gap between germline ends came to 17 bases. The germline gives CDR1 KGHDR, CDR2 SFDVKD. There are 14 residues in the CDR3. The CDR3 sequence: CATGATGRGGELFF. The CDR3 DNA reads TGTGCCACCGGTGCTACAGGGAGGGGCGGGGAGCTGTTTTTT.

Only one count was recorded for this clone. V is TRBV29-1 and J is TRBJ2-3; D may be TRBD1 (6 bases). The germline CDR1 and CDR2 sequences are SQVTM and ANQGSEA. The V end lost 6 bases, the J end lost 5 bases, and 12 bases lay between the germline ends. The CDR3 contains 12 residues. CDR3 sequence: CSVNQGKDTQYF. As DNA, the CDR3 is TGCAGCGTGAACCAGGGGAAAGATACGCAGTATTTT.

V usage is TRBV12-3 or TRBV12-4 and J usage is TRBJ2-1; D is uncertain. V shed 0 bases and J shed 10 bases, with 4 bases lying between them. The CDR3 sequence is 11 residues long. This CDR3 is CASSLAGEQFF. CDR3 in DNA: TGTGCCAGCAGTTTAGCCGGAGAGCAGTTCTTC.

The rearrangement joins TRBV3-1 (or the pseudogene TRBV3-2) to TRBJ2-1, with TRBD2 identical over 9 bases. Germline V gives CDR1 LGHDT, CDR2 YNNKEL (reference sequence). The CDR3 extends over 14 amino acids. The V segment lost 4 bases and the J segment 4 bases; nucleotides outside the gene matches: 2. The CDR3 here is CASSRGRGYNEQFF. CDR3 nucleotide sequence: TGTGCCAGCAGCCGCGGGAGGGGATACAATGAGCAGTTCTTC.

The V and J genes are TRBV3-1 (or the pseudogene TRBV3-2) and TRBJ2-5, with 11 bases aligning to TRBD2. V lost 4 bases and J lost 5; bases outside the gene matches: 6. The length of the CDR3 is 15 residues. Germline assignment: CDR1 LGHDT and CDR2 YNNKEL (reference sequence). This chain's CDR3 is CASSRGSGRAETQYF. CDR3 bases: TGTGCCAGCAGCCGAGGTAGCGGGAGGGCGGAGACCCAGTACTTC.

The rearrangement uses TRBV18 and TRBJ2-7; D is perhaps TRBD1 (6 bases). The ends were cut back, 2 bases at V and 0 bases at J, with 8 bases in the middle. This CDR3 has 14 residues. The germline CDR1 and CDR2 sequences are KGHSH and LQKENI. CDR3 in DNA: TGTGCCAGCTCACCAGAGACAGGCTCCTACGAGCAGTACTTC. Translating it yields CASSPETGSYEQYF. The full variable domain, rest sourced from reference TRBV18 and TRBJ2-7, is NAGVMQNPRHLVRRRGQEARLRCSPMKGHSHVYWYRQLPEEGLKFMVYLQKENIIDESGMPKERFSAEFPKEGPSILRIQQVVRGDSAAYFCASSPETGSYEQYFGPGTRLTVT.

The chain uses TRBV6-6 and TRBJ2-1, with 9 bases matching TRBD2. V shed 0 bases, J shed 15 bases, and the junction held 12 bases outside the gene matches. CDR3 length: 15 amino acids. Germline loops: CDR1 MNHNY, CDR2 SVGAGI (reference sequence). The chain's CDR3 is CASSYSETSGLDLFF. In DNA, the CDR3 is TGTGCCAGCAGTTACTCCGAGACTAGCGGCCTAGACTTGTTCTTC.

The CDR3 loop reads CSASGQGGETQYF. In DNA form, the CDR3 reads TGCAGTGCTAGTGGACAGGGGGGAGAGACCCAGTACTTC. The J gene is TRBJ2-5, the V gene TRBV20-1; 10 bases are a match to TRBD1. J was trimmed by 4 bases and V by 3 bases; bases with no gene match: 2. Germline V lookup: CDR1 DFQATT, CDR2 SNEGSKA (reference sequence). This CDR3 has 13 residues.

This chain uses TRBV29-1 with TRBJ1-1; tentatively, D is TRBD1 (5 bases). Germline V gives CDR1 SQVTM, CDR2 ANQGSEA. V lost 6 bases to trimming and J lost 7 bases, with 18 bases between them. This CDR3 region has 13 residues. CDR3 in DNA: TGCAGCGTCGCCGTAGGGGCTGGGAATGAAGCTTTCTTT. Translation: CSVAVGAGNEAFF.

This sequence joins TRBV27 and TRBJ1-2; TRBD1 aligns across 8 bases. This CDR3 spans 14 amino acids. V shed 3 bases and J 8 bases; nucleotides not matched to a gene: 8. From germline, CDR1 is MNHEY and CDR2 SMNVEV (reference sequence). CDR3 loop: CASSFDRGQGGYTF. In DNA, the CDR3 is TGTGCCAGCAGTTTCGACAGGGGCCAGGGGGGCTACACCTTC.

This clone was seen more than once but under ten times. The chain joins TRBV5-1 to TRBJ1-4; the match to TRBD1 covers 7 bases. Germline V gene sequence: CDR1 SGHRS, CDR2 YFSETQ. After removal of 3 bases from V and 8 bases from J, the junction contained 10 bases not matched to a gene. The CDR3 loop spans 15 amino acids. The CDR3 spells CASSSPGTAGEKLFF. The CDR3 region has the DNA TGCGCCAGCAGCTCCCCTGGGACAGCGGGAGAAAAACTGTTTTTT.

This clone has a single count. V gene TRBV19 combines with J gene TRBJ1-2; D possibly corresponds to TRBD1 (5 bases). The germline V gene encodes CDR1 LNHDA and CDR2 SQIVND (reference sequence). This CDR3 has 13 residues. Between the trimmed V and J ends, which lost 5 bases and 4 bases, there was a span of 11 bases. The CDR3 nucleotides read TGTGCCAGTAGTGCCAGGGATGGCTATGGCTACACCTTC. As protein: CASSARDGYGYTF.